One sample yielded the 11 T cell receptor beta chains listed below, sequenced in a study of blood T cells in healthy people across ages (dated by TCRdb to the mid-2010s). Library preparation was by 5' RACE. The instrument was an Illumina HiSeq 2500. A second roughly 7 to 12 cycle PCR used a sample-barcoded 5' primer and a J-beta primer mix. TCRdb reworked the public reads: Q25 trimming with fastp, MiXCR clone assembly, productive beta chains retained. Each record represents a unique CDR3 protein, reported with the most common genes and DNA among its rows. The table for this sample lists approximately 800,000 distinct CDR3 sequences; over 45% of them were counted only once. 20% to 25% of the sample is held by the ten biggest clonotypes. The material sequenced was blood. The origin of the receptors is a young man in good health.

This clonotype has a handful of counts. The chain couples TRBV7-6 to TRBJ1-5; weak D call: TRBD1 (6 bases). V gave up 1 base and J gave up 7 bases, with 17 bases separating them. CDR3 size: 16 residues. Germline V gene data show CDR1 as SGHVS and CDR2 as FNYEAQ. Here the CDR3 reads CASSLGSGGVGQPQHF. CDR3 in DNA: TGTGCCAGCAGCTTAGGATCTGGGGGCGTGGGACAGCCCCAGCATTTT.

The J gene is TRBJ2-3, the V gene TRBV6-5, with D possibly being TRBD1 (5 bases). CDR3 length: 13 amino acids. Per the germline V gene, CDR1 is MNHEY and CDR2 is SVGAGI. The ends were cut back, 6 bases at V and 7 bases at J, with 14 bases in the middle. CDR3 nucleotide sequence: TGTGCCAGCAGACCGGGTGGGGCCTATACGCAGTATTTT. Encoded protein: CASRPGGAYTQYF.

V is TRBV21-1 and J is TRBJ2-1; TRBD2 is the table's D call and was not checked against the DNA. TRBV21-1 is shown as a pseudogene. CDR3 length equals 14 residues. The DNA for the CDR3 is TGTGCCCCAAAATTGCTAGGCTCCCACAATGAGCAGTTCTTC. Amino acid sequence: CAPKLLGSHNEQFF.

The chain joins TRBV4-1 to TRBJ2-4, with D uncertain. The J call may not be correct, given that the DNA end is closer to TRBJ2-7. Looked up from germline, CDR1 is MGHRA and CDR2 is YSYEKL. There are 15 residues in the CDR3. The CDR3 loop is CASSRHTDRNYEQYF. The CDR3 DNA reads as TGCGCCAGCAGCCGTCACACGGACCGCAACTACGAGCAGTACTTC.

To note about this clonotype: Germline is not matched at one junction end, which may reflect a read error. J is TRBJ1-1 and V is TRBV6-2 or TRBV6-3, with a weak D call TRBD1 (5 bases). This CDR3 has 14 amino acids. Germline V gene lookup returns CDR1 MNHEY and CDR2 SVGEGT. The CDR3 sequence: CASSDSFRDTEAFF. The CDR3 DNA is TGTGCCAGCAGTGACTCGTTCAGGGACACTGAAGCTTTCTTT.

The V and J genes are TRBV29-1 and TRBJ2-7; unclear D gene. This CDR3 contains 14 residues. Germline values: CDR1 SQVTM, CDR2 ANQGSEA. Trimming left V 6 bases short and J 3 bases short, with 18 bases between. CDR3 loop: CSVVLVLKNYEQYF. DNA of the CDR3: TGCAGCGTCGTTCTAGTACTGAAAAACTACGAGCAGTACTTC.

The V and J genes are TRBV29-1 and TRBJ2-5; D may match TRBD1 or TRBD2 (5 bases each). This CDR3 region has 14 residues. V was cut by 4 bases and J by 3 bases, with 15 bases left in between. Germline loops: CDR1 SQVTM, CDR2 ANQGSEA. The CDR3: CSVAPGLPKETQYF. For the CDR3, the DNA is TGCAGCGTTGCACCGGGGCTACCTAAAGAGACCCAGTACTTC. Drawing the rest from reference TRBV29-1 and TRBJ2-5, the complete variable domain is SAVISQKPSRDICQRGTSLTIQCQVDSQVTMMFWYRQQPGQSLTLIATANQGSEATYESGFVIDKFPISRPNLTFSTLTVSNMSPEDSSIYLCSVAPGLPKETQYFGPGTRLLVL.

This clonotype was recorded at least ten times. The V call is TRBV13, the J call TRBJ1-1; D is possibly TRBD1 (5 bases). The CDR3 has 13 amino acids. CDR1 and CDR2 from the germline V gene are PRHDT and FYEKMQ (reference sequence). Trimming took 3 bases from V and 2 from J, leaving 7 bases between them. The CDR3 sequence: CASSFGANTEAFF. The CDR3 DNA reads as TGTGCCAGCAGCTTCGGGGCTAACACTGAAGCTTTCTTT. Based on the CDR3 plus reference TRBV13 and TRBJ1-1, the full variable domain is AAGVIQSPRHLIKEKRETATLKCYPIPRHDTVYWYQQGPGQDPQFLISFYEKMQSDKGSIPDRFSAQQFSDYHSELNMSSLELGDSALYFCASSFGANTEAFFGQGTRLTVV.

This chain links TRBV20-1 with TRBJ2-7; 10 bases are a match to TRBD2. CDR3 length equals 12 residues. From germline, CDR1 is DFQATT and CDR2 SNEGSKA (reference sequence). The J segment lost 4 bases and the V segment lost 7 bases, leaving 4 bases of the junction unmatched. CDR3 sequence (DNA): TGCAGTGGTCTAGCGGGAGTATACGAGCAGTACTTC. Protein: CSGLAGVYEQYF.

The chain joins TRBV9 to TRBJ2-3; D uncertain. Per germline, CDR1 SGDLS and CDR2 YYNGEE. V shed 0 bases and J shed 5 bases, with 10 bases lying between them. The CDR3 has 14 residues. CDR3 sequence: CASSVGLTIDTQYF. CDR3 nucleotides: TGTGCCAGCAGCGTAGGGCTAACAATAGATACGCAGTATTTT.

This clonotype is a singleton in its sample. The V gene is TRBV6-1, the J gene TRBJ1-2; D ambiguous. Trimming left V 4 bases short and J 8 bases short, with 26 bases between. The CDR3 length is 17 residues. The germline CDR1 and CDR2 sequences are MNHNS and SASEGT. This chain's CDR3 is CASSGGGNGPGGGGYTF. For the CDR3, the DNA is TGTGCCAGCAGTGGGGGAGGGAACGGGCCTGGAGGTGGAGGCTACACCTTC.